The clone carrying this T cell receptor (beta chain) occurred a few times. Its antigen is unknown. The sample comes from a study of OX40 agonist ivuxolimab in advanced cancers. V lost 0 bases to trimming and J lost 2 bases; unmatched junction nucleotides: 1. The germline gives CDR1 LNHDA, CDR2 SQIVND (reference sequence). The CDR3 is made up of 15 amino acids. Study-level findings and limits: At 0.1 to 3.0 mg/kg, CD4+ and CD8+ blood T cells expanded clonally by week 6.

It was autoimmune disease history or systemic immunosuppression that excluded patients. This table comes from immunoSEQ multiplex PCR, and its TCRdb copy is limited to in-frame clones, with some not included. This table has about 13,000 clones, around 83% appearing once. The material was CD4+ or CD8+ T cells sorted from blood, obtained in a trial of the OX40 agonist ivuxolimab. The chain combines TRBV19 with TRBJ1-5, with 7 bases identical to TRBD1. The origin of this receptor is an adult with an advanced solid tumor such as melanoma, head and neck, liver or kidney cancer. CDR3 residues: CASSIEDRGNQPQHF. DNA of the CDR3: TGTGCCAGTAGTATAGAAGACAGGGGCAATCAGCCCCAGCATTTT.